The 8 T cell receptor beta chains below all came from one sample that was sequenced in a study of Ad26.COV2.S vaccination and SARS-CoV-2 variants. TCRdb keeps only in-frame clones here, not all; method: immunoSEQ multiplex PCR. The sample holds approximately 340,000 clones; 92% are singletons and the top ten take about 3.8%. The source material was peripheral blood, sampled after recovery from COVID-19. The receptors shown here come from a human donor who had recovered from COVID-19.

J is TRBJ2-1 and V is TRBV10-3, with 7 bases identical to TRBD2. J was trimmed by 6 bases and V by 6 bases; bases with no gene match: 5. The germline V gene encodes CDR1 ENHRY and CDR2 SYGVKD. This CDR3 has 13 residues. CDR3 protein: CAIRAGEVNEQFF. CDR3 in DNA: TGTGCCATCAGGGCGGGGGAGGTCAATGAGCAGTTCTTC.

DNA of the CDR3: TGTGCCAGCAGCTTATCGGGAGGGACATACTCCTACGAGCAGTACTTC. Translating gives CASSLSGGTYSYEQYF. The chain is built from TRBV13 and TRBJ2-7; 8 bases line up with TRBD2. The V gene's germline CDR1 is PRHDT and CDR2 FYEKMQ (reference sequence). The trim removed 2 bases at V and 0 bases at J, leaving 6 bases unmatched. The CDR3 runs to 16 residues.

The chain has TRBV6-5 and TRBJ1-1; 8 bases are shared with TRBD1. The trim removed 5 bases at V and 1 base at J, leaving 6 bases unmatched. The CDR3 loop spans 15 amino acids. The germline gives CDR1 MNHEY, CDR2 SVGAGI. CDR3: CASSRAGGANTEAFF. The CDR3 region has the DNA TGTGCCAGCAGTCGGGCAGGGGGCGCGAACACTGAAGCTTTCTTT.

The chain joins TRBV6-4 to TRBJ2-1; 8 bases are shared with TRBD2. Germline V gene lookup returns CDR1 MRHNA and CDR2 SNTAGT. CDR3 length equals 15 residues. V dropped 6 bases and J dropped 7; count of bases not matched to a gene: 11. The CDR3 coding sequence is TGTGCCAGCAGCCGAATAGCGGGGCCCTTTAATGAGCAGTTCTTC. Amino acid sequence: CASSRIAGPFNEQFF.

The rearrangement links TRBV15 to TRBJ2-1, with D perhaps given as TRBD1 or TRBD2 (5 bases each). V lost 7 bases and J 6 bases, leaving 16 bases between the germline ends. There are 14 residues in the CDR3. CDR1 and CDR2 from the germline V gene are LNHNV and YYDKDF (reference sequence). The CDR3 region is CATTSAPGSNEQFF. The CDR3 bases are TGTGCCACCACCTCGGCACCAGGGAGCAATGAGCAGTTCTTC.

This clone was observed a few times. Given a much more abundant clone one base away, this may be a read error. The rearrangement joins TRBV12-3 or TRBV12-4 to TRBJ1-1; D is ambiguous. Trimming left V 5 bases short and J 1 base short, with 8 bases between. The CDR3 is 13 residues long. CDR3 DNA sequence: TGTGCCAGCAGTGCCACAGAGAACACTGAAGCTTTCTTT. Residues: CASSATENTEAFF.

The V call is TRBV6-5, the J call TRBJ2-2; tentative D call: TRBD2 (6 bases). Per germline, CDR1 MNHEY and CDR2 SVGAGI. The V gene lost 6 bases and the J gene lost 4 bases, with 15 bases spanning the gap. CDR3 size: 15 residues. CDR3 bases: TGTGCCAGCAGCCATCCGGCGGGACGCACCGGGGAGCTGTTTTTT. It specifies CASSHPAGRTGELFF.

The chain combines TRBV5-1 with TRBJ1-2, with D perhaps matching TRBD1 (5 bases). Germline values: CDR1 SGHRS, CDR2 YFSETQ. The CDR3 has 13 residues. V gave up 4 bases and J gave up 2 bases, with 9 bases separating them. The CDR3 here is CASSLDMNYGYTF. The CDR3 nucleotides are TGCGCCAGCAGCCTGGACATGAACTATGGCTACACCTTC.